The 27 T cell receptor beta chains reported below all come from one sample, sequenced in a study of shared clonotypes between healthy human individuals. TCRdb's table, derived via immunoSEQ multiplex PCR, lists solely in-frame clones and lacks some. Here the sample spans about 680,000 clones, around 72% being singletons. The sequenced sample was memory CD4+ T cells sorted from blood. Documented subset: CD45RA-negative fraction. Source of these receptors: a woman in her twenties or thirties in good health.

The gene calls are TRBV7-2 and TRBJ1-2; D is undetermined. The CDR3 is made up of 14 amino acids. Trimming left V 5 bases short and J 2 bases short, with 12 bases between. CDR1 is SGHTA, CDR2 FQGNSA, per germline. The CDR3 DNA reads TGTGCCAGCAGCCGTAGGGCGGAAAACTATGGCTACACCTTC. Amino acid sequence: CASSRRAENYGYTF.

In DNA form, the CDR3 reads TGTGCCAGCAGTGAAGAGATAGGAGTGAACACTGAAGCTTTCTTT. Amino acid sequence: CASSEEIGVNTEAFF. The chain combines TRBV6-1 with TRBJ1-1; no reliable D call. CDR3 length: 15 residues. Germline assignment: CDR1 MNHNS and CDR2 SASEGT. Trimming took off 1 base at V and 0 bases at J, with 9 bases between the two ends.

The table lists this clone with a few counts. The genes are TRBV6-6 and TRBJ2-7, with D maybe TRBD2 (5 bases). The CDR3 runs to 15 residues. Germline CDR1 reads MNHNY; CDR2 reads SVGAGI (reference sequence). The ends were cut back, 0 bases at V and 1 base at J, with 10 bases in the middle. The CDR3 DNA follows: TGTGCCAGCAGTTACTCTAGCGCACTTTCCTACGAGCAGTACTTC. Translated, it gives CASSYSSALSYEQYF.

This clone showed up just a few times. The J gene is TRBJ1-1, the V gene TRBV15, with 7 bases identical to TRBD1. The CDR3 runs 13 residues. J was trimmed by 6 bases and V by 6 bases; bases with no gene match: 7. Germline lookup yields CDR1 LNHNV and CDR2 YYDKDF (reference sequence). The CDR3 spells CATRITGAAEAFF. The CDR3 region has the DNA TGTGCCACCAGGATAACAGGGGCAGCTGAAGCTTTCTTT.

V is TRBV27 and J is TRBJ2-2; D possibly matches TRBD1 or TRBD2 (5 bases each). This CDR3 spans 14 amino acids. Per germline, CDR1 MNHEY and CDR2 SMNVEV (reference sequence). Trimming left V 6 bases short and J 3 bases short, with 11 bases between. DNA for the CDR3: TGTGCCAGCAGGCCCCTGGGGGACACCGGGGAGCTGTTTTTT. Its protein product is CASRPLGDTGELFF.

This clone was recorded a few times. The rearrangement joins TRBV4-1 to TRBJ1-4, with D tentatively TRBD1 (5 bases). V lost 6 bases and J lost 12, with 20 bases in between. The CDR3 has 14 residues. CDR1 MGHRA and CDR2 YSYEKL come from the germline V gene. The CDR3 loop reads CASRPQGIGRELFF. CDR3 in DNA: TGCGCCAGCAGGCCTCAGGGTATAGGGAGGGAACTGTTTTTT.

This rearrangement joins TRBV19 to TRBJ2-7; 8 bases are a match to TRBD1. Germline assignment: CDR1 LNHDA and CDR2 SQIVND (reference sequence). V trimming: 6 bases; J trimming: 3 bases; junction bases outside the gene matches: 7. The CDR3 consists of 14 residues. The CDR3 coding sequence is TGTGCCAGTAGAAGGAGGACAGGGTACTACGAGCAGTACTTC. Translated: CASRRRTGYYEQYF. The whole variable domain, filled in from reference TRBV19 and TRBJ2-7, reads DGGITQSPKYLFRKEGQNVTLSCEQNLNHDAMYWYRQDPGQGLRLIYYSQIVNDFQKGDIAEGYSVSREKKESFPLTVTSAQKNPTAFYLCASRRRTGYYEQYFGPGTRLTVT.

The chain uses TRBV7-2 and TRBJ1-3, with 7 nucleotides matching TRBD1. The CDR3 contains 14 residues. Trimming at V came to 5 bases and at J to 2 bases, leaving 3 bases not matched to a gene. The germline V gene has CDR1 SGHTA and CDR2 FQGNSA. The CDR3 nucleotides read TGTGCCAGCAGCGCACAGGGGACTGGAAACACCATATATTTT. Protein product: CASSAQGTGNTIYF.

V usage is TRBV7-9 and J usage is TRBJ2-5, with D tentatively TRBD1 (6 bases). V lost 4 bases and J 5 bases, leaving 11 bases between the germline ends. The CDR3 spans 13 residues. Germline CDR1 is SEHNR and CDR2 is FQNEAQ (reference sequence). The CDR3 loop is CASSYSQGETQYF. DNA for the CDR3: TGTGCCAGCAGCTATAGTCAGGGGGAGACCCAGTACTTC.

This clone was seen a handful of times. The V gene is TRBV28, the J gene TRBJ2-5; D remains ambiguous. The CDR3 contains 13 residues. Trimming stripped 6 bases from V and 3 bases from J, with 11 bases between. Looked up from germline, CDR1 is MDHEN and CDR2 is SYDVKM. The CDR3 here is CASSTTQEETQYF. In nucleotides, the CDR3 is TGTGCCAGCAGCACAACCCAAGAAGAGACCCAGTACTTC.

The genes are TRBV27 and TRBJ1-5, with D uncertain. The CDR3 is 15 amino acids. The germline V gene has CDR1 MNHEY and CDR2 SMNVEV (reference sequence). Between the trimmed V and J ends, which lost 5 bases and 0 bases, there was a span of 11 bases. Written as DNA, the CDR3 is TGTGCCAGCAGTCGTTCAGCTTATAGCAATCAGCCCCAGCATTTT. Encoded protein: CASSRSAYSNQPQHF.

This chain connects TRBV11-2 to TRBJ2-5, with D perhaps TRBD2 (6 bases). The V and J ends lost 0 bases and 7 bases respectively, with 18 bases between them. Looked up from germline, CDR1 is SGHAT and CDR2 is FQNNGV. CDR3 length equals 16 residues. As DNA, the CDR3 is TGTGCCAGCAGCTTAGATTCTGGACTACAGACGCGGACCCAGTACTTC. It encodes CASSLDSGLQTRTQYF. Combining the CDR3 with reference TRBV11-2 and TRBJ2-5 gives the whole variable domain EAGVAQSPRYKIIEKRQSVAFWCNPISGHATLYWYQQILGQGPKLLIQFQNNGVVDDSQLPKDRFSAERLKGVDSTLKIQPAKLEDSAVYLCASSLDSGLQTRTQYFGPGTRLLVL.

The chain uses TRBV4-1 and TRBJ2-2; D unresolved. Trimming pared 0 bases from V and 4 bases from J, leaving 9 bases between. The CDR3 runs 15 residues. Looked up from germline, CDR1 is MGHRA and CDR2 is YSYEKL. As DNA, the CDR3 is TGCGCCAGCAGCCAAGAAGAGACACGCACCGGGGAGCTGTTTTTT. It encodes CASSQEETRTGELFF.

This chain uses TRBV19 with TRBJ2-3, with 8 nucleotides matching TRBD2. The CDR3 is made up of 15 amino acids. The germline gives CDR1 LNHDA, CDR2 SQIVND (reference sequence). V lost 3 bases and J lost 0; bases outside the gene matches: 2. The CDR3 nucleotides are TGTGCCAGTAGTATGCCTAGCGGGAGCACAGATACGCAGTATTTT. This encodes CASSMPSGSTDTQYF.

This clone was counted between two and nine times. CDR3 in DNA: TGTGCCAGCAGATCTGACAGATATGGCTACACCTTC. Its translation: CASRSDRYGYTF. The rearrangement joins TRBV2 to TRBJ1-2; TRBD1 might be the D (5 bases). CDR3 length: 12 residues. The germline V and J ends were trimmed by 6 bases and 5 bases, with 10 bases remaining between them. Germline loops: CDR1 SNHLY, CDR2 FYNNEI.

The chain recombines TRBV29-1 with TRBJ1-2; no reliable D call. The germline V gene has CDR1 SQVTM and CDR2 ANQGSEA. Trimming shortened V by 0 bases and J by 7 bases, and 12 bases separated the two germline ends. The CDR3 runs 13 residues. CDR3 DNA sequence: TGCAGCGTTGAAGATTGGCGGGAATCTGGCTACACCTTC. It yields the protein CSVEDWRESGYTF.

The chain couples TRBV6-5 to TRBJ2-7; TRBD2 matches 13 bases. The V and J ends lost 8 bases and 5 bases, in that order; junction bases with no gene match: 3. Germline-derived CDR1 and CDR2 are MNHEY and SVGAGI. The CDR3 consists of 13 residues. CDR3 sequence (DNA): TGTGCCAGCGGGACTAGCGGGACCCACGAGCAGTACTTC. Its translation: CASGTSGTHEQYF.

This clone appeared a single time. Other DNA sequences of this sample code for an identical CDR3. The CDR3 nucleotides are TGTGCCAGCAGTTACTCGACGGGGGTCACTAATGAAAAACTGTTTTTT. Amino acid sequence: CASSYSTGVTNEKLFF. This sequence joins TRBV6-5 and TRBJ1-4; D is perhaps TRBD1 (5 bases). Germline CDR1 is MNHEY and CDR2 is SVGAGI. Deletions cut 0 bases from V and 2 bases from J, with 10 bases between. The CDR3 consists of 16 residues.

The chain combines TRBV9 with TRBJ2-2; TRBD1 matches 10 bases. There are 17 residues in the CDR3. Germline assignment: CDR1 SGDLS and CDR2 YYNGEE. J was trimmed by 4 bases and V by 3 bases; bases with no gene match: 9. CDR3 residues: CASSARDRGRGTGELFF. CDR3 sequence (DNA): TGTGCCAGCAGCGCCCGGGACAGGGGCCGCGGCACCGGGGAGCTGTTTTTT. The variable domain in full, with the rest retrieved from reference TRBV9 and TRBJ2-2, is DSGVTQTPKHLITATGQRVTLRCSPRSGDLSVYWYQQSLDQGLQFLIQYYNGEERAKGNILERFSAQQFPDLHSELNLSSLELGDSALYFCASSARDRGRGTGELFFGEGSRLTVL.

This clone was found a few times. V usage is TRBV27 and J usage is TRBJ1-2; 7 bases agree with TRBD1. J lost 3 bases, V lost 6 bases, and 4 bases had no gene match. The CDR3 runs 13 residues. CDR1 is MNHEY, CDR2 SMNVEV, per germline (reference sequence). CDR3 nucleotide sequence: TGTGCCAGCAGACAGGGGAATCACTATGGCTACACCTTC. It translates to CASRQGNHYGYTF.

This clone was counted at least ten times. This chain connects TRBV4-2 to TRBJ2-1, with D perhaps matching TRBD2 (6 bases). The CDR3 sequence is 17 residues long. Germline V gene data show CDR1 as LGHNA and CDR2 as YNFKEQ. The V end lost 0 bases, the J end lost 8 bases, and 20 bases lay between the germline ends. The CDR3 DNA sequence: TGTGCCAGCAGCCAAGAAGTTCAAACGGGAGCTAGATATGAGCAGTTCTTC. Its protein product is CASSQEVQTGARYEQFF.

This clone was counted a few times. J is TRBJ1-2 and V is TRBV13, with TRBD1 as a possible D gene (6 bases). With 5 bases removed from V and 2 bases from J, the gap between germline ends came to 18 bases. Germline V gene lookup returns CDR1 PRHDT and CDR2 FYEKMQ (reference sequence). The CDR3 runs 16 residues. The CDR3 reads CASSTTGTPANYGYTF. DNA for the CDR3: TGTGCCAGCAGCACCACCGGGACACCGGCCAACTATGGCTACACCTTC.

Written as DNA, the CDR3 is TGTGCCACCAGCCCCGGTCCCCACTCCTACAATGAGCAGTTCTTC. This gives the protein CATSPGPHSYNEQFF. J is TRBJ2-1 and V is TRBV15, with D unresolved. V lost 5 bases and J lost 0, with 11 bases in between. Germline-derived CDR1 and CDR2 are LNHNV and YYDKDF (reference sequence). This CDR3 contains 15 residues.

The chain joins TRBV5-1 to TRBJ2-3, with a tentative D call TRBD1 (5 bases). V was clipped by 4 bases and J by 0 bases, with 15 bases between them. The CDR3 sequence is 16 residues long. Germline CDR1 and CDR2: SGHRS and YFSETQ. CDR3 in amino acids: CASSPGRQLSTDTQYF. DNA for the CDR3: TGCGCCAGCAGCCCCGGCCGACAGCTCAGCACAGATACGCAGTATTTT.

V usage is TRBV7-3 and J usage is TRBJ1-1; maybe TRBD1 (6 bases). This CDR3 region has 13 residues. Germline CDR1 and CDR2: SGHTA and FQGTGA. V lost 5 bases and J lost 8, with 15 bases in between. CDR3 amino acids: CASSPMGGREAFF. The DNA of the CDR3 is TGTGCCAGCAGCCCAATGGGGGGCAGGGAAGCTTTCTTT.

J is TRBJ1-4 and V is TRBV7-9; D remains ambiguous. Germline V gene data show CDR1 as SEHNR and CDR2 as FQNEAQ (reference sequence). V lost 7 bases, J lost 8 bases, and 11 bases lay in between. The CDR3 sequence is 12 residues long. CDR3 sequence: CASTRRLEKLFF. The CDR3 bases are TGTGCCAGCACCAGAAGGTTAGAAAAACTGTTTTTT.

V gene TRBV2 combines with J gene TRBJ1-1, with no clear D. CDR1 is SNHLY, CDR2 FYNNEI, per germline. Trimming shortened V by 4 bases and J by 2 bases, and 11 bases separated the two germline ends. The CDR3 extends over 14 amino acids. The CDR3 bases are TGTGCCAGCAGTGGAGGTGAGATCAACACTGAAGCTTTCTTT. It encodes CASSGGEINTEAFF.